This TCR beta chain stems from a study of cytomegalovirus exposure and HLA in healthy donors. Study information: The study placed around 85% of its approximately 400 genotyped donors in the Caucasian-associated ancestry cluster.

CDR1 is SGHRS and CDR2 is YFSETQ in the germline V gene. The J segment lost 8 bases and the V segment lost 4 bases, leaving 4 bases of the junction unmatched. This CDR3 is 14 amino acids long. PCR used 60 Vbeta primers and 13 Jbeta primers. Libraries were prepared by immunoSEQ multiplex PCR; TCRdb keeps only in-frame clonotypes and omits some of them. The sample has around 150,000 clones, about 75% seen once. Study-wide results and limits: A missense variant in DCLRE1C was later tied to TCR beta V- and J-gene trimming.

This clone has more than one count but fewer than ten. Its antigen is unidentified. The specimen sequenced was PBMCs. V gene TRBV5-1 combines with J gene TRBJ1-4, with TRBD1 identical over 11 bases. The source is a man younger than 30 in good health and CMV-seropositive. The CDR3 region has the DNA TGCGCCAGCAGCCAAGGGACAGGGGGAGAAAAACTGTTTTTT. It codes for CASSQGTGGEKLFF.